The 9 T cell receptor beta chains in this list originate from one sample, sequenced in a study of cytomegalovirus exposure and HLA in healthy donors. PCR amplification relied on 60 Vbeta primers (plus 13 Jbeta primers). This table comes from immunoSEQ multiplex PCR, and its TCRdb copy is limited to in-frame clones, with some not included. In the table there are approximately 100,000 clones, approximately 80% of which are singletons. Material for sequencing was PBMCs. Every receptor here comes from a man aged 40-49 years in good health and CMV-seropositive.

This clone has more than one count but fewer than ten. The V gene is TRBV19, the J gene TRBJ1-1; 7 nucleotides line up with TRBD1. CDR1 is LNHDA, CDR2 SQIVND, per germline (reference sequence). The junction had 7 bases not matched to a gene; V was cut back by 4 bases and J by 2 bases. The CDR3 has 15 residues. CDR3 residues: CASSTLGTANTEAFF. CDR3 coding DNA: TGTGCCAGTAGTACCCTTGGGACAGCCAACACTGAAGCTTTCTTT.

This sequence joins TRBV7-2 and TRBJ2-7, with 8 bases identical to TRBD2. This CDR3 is built from 14 residues. V shed 8 bases, J shed 0 bases, and the junction held 6 bases outside the gene matches. Germline-derived CDR1 and CDR2 are SGHTA and FQGNSA. The CDR3 nucleotides are TGTGCCAGCCGGGGGGGACATAGCTCCTACGAGCAGTACTTC. Protein: CASRGGHSSYEQYF.

The chain carries TRBV5-1 and TRBJ1-3; D is undetermined. Trimming left V 1 base short and J 3 bases short, with 14 bases between. Germline V gives CDR1 SGHRS, CDR2 YFSETQ. This CDR3 spans 16 amino acids. CDR3 protein: CASSLSGRVYGNTIYF. For the CDR3, the DNA is TGCGCCAGCAGCTTGAGCGGTCGGGTTTATGGAAACACCATATATTTT.

The V and J genes are TRBV7-2 and TRBJ1-2; weak D call: TRBD1 (6 bases). Germline V gene sequence: CDR1 SGHTA, CDR2 FQGNSA. The CDR3 runs 13 residues. V gave up 6 bases and J gave up 3 bases, with 11 bases separating them. The CDR3 region is CASSRNRDYGYTF. CDR3 DNA sequence: TGTGCCAGCAGTCGTAACAGGGACTATGGCTACACCTTC.

The J gene is TRBJ1-2, the V gene TRBV6-5; 8 nucleotides agree with TRBD1. V trimming: 8 bases; J trimming: 8 bases; junction bases outside the gene matches: 4. This CDR3 comprises 11 residues. Germline CDR1 is MNHEY and CDR2 is SVGAGI. This CDR3 is CASDRGYGYTF. The CDR3 nucleotides are TGTGCCAGCGACAGGGGCTACGGCTACACCTTC.

V and J are TRBV10-3 and TRBJ2-5; 13 positions agree with TRBD2. Trimming removed 11 bases from V and 5 bases from J; junction bases left unmatched: 5. This CDR3 has 13 amino acids. Germline V CDR1 and CDR2: ENHRY, SYGVKD. CDR3 sequence reads: CAPRLAGGETQYF. The CDR3 DNA is TGTGCCCCGCGACTAGCGGGGGGTGAGACCCAGTACTTC.

This clone was seen a few times. The chain carries TRBV18 and TRBJ1-1; D not resolved. Germline V gene lookup returns CDR1 KGHSH and CDR2 LQKENI. CDR3 length: 15 residues. V was clipped by 3 bases and J by 3 bases, with 14 bases between them. The CDR3, as DNA: TGTGCCAGCTCACCGATCGGAGGTGGTGACACTGAAGCTTTCTTT. It specifies CASSPIGGGDTEAFF.

This clone occurred once. The chain carries TRBV19 and TRBJ2-7; no reliable D call. Germline V gene data show CDR1 as LNHDA and CDR2 as SQIVND (reference sequence). CDR3 length: 17 amino acids. V was shortened by 3 bases and J by 2 bases, with 20 bases between the two germline ends. Written as DNA, the CDR3 is TGTGCCAGTAGTATCGGGTCCGGTTTAAGGTCTCCCTACGAGCAGTACTTC. Translated: CASSIGSGLRSPYEQYF.

This chain links TRBV18 with TRBJ1-5; D may be TRBD1 (5 bases). V shed 1 base and J shed 0 bases, with 7 bases lying between them. Per the germline V gene, CDR1 is KGHSH and CDR2 is LQKENI. This CDR3 spans 15 amino acids. The CDR3 loop is CASSPRQNSNQPQHF. The CDR3 region has the DNA TGTGCCAGCTCACCACGACAGAATAGCAATCAGCCCCAGCATTTT.